This TCR beta chain was sequenced during a study of T cells in narcolepsy. Findings of the study overall: Autoreactive HCRT-specific and TRIB2-specific clonotypes were marked in same-patient CSF-versus-blood CD4+ comparisons.

A remark on this clone: Its antigen is not known.

V shed 0 bases and J shed 7 bases, with 9 bases lying between them. This CDR3 comprises 13 residues. Germline CDR1 reads SEHNR; CDR2 reads FQNEAQ (reference sequence). This table comes from immunoSEQ multiplex PCR, and its TCRdb copy is limited to in-frame clones, with some not included. The top ten hold 0.66% of the sample, which has under 40,000 clones, under 85% seen once. The sequence was obtained from a human donor in good health. V gene TRBV7-9 combines with J gene TRBJ1-1, with D unresolved. Sequencing was done on a sample of memory (CD45RA-) CD4+ T cells from blood. CDR3 nucleotides: TGTGCCAGCAGCTTAGCGCGGGCCAGTGAAGCTTTCTTT. Protein sequence: CASSLARASEAFF.